This T cell receptor (beta chain) stems from a study of tumor and adjacent non-tumor tissue in lung cancer. Study information: The patients, around 10 men and roughly 5 women, were 31 to 76 with stage I to III disease.

General study points: Tumor tissue had significantly higher TCR diversity than normal lung. Top 100 clones took a larger repertoire share in normal lung.

No cell sorting was done before RNA was extracted from the tissue. A modified ARM-PCR protocol with three rounds of nested PCR amplified TCRbeta. TCRdb used MiXCR to reprocess the multiplex PCR reads, holding one entry per CDR3 protein. This sample has 76,000 or so distinct CDR3 sequences; roughly 75% occur once, and the top ten carry roughly 12%. Of note for this clonotype: As yet, its antigen is unknown. The junction and the germline gene differ at one end; a read error may be behind it.

The germline V gene has CDR1 SQVTM and CDR2 ANQGSEA. This CDR3 spans 12 amino acids. The sequenced material came from lung tumor tissue. The genes are TRBV29-1 and TRBJ2-1, with D possibly matching TRBD1 (6 bases). The sequence was collected from a woman between 70 and 85 years old with non-small cell lung cancer. Written as DNA, the CDR3 is TGCAGCGTTGAGAGGGGGTGCAATGAGCATTTCTTC. It translates to CSVERGCNEHFF.